One and the same sample provided the 23 T cell receptor beta chains below, sequenced in a study of long-term antiretroviral therapy in people with HIV (dated by TCRdb to 2022 to 2024). The immunoSEQ hsTCRB v3.0 assay was used at survey level resolution to sequence the TRB variable region. Not all clones reach the TCRdb copy of this immuneACCESS table, which keeps in-frame sequences only. Checked studies attribute under half of the gap to unresolved V genes and leave the rest unexplained. Within this sample are tens of thousands of clones, with about nine tenths of them counted one time only. The ten top clones hold roughly 5% of the sample. Sequences were derived from unsorted PBMCs, sampled 0.1 years before starting antiretroviral therapy. These receptors originate from a woman between 50 and 59 years old with HIV.

The chain employs TRBV18 and TRBJ2-1, with 12 bases matching TRBD1. The germline V gene has CDR1 KGHSH and CDR2 LQKENI. There are 16 residues in the CDR3. The V segment lost 3 bases and the J segment 7 bases; nucleotides outside the gene matches: 7. The chain's CDR3 is CASSPPGTGGWNEQFF. The CDR3 nucleotides read TGTGCCAGCTCACCTCCCGGGACAGGGGGCTGGAATGAGCAGTTCTTC.

The rearrangement links TRBV6-1 to TRBJ2-4; TRBD1 might be the D (5 bases). Trimming cost V 10 bases and J 1 base, with 11 bases left between them. The CDR3 length is 13 residues. Germline-derived CDR1 and CDR2 are MNHNS and SASEGT. As DNA, the CDR3 is TGTGCCAAGACAGACACGGCCAAAAACATTCAGTACTTC. Its translation: CAKTDTAKNIQYF.

The chain joins TRBV7-2 to TRBJ1-2, with 7 bases lining up with TRBD1. The J segment lost 5 bases and the V segment lost 2 bases, leaving 11 bases of the junction unmatched. The CDR3 covers 16 residues. In germline, CDR1 is SGHTA, CDR2 FQGNSA. DNA of the CDR3: TGTGCCAGCAGCTTAATTGGTGACAGGGTTGGTTATGGCTACACCTTC. It translates to CASSLIGDRVGYGYTF.

The chain joins TRBV2 to TRBJ1-5; 7 bases map to TRBD1. Germline CDR1 reads SNHLY; CDR2 reads FYNNEI. J gave up 3 bases and V 8 bases, and 7 bases lay outside the gene matches. This CDR3 has 14 amino acids. The CDR3 reads CASLNDRDNQPQHF. Here the CDR3 DNA reads TGTGCCAGCCTGAACGACAGGGACAATCAGCCCCAGCATTTT.

This clone appeared a few times. V gene TRBV2 combines with J gene TRBJ1-2; 9 nucleotides agree with TRBD1. The CDR3 spans 13 residues. Germline V gene data show CDR1 as SNHLY and CDR2 as FYNNEI. Trimming took 8 bases from V and 4 from J; bases not matched to a gene: 5. CDR3 sequence (DNA): TGTGCCAGCCGGGACAGGGAGGGCTATGGCTACACCTTC. Its protein is CASRDREGYGYTF.

This chain connects TRBV5-1 to TRBJ1-2, with 10 bases identical to TRBD1. Germline V gene lookup returns CDR1 SGHRS and CDR2 YFSETQ. This CDR3 comprises 14 residues. Trimming took 2 bases from V and 8 from J; bases not matched to a gene: 6. CDR3 nucleotide sequence: TGCGCCAGCAGCTTAGGGACAGGGGTTAACGGCTACACCTTC. Encoded protein: CASSLGTGVNGYTF.

Only one count was recorded for this clone. The chain recombines TRBV9 with TRBJ2-7, with TRBD2 as a possible D gene (6 bases). V dropped 4 bases and J dropped 3 bases, with 17 bases sitting between them. Germline CDR1 is SGDLS and CDR2 is YYNGEE. This CDR3 spans 15 amino acids. The chain's CDR3 is CASSIGTLGVYEQYF. CDR3 bases: TGTGCCAGCAGCATTGGGACTCTGGGGGTCTACGAGCAGTACTTC.

V usage is TRBV30 and J usage is TRBJ2-1; a weak D match, TRBD2 (6 bases). V was shortened by 3 bases and J by 14 bases, with 11 bases between the two germline ends. The length of the CDR3 is 10 residues. The germline V gene has CDR1 GTSNPN and CDR2 SVGIG (reference sequence). This CDR3 is CAWRETREFF. CDR3 DNA: TGTGCCTGGAGGGAGACTAGGGAGTTCTTC.

The V and J genes are TRBV30 and TRBJ1-5; 12 bases are a match to TRBD1. CDR3 length: 18 residues. Germline trimming cut 3 bases from V and 0 bases from J; bases unmatched to any gene: 9. Per the germline V gene, CDR1 is GTSNPN and CDR2 is SVGIG (reference sequence). CDR3 region: CAWSPRDRGLGSNQPQHF. DNA for the CDR3: TGTGCCTGGAGCCCCCGGGACAGGGGGCTGGGTAGCAATCAGCCCCAGCATTTT.

The gene calls are TRBV6-5 and TRBJ2-7; 9 bases line up with TRBD1. Germline CDR1 is MNHEY and CDR2 is SVGAGI. CDR3 length: 14 residues. V lost 5 bases and J lost 5; bases outside the gene matches: 7. The CDR3: CASSQGTGRDEQYF. The DNA of the CDR3 is TGTGCCAGCAGTCAAGGGACAGGGAGGGACGAGCAGTACTTC.

This clone occurred once. The chain joins TRBV4-3 to TRBJ1-4, with D maybe TRBD1 (6 bases). Germline assignment: CDR1 LGHNA and CDR2 YSLEER. V lost 0 bases, J lost 6 bases, and 17 bases lay in between. The CDR3 contains 17 residues. This chain's CDR3 is CASSQDIPRGWDEKLFF. In DNA form, the CDR3 reads TGCGCCAGCAGCCAAGATATCCCCAGGGGTTGGGATGAAAAACTGTTTTTT.

The chain carries TRBV27 and TRBJ1-2; weak D call: TRBD1 (5 bases). The CDR3 covers 15 residues. The germline gives CDR1 MNHEY, CDR2 SMNVEV (reference sequence). The V and J ends lost 8 bases and 4 bases respectively, with 20 bases between them. The DNA of the CDR3 is TGTGCCAGCCGAGTCCGGACACAGGATCCCTATGGCTACACCTTC. It translates to CASRVRTQDPYGYTF.

The DNA for the CDR3 is TGTGCCAGCAGCTCGCGACCGCCACCTTACAATGAGCAGTTCTTC. It translates to CASSSRPPPYNEQFF. This chain joins TRBV5-8 and TRBJ2-1; D uncertain. Germline V gene sequence: CDR1 SGHTS, CDR2 YDEGEE. CDR3 length equals 15 residues. V shed 3 bases and J shed 4 bases, with 14 bases lying between them.

Remarks on this clone: The junction differs from germline at one of its ends, possibly a read error. CDR3 DNA: TGTGCCAGCAGGGAAGGACAGGGCTCCTACGAGCAGTACTTC. It encodes CASREGQGSYEQYF. The rearrangement uses TRBV2 and TRBJ2-7; 8 bases are a match to TRBD1. Germline V gives CDR1 SNHLY, CDR2 FYNNEI. The CDR3 extends over 14 amino acids. The whole variable domain, remainder taken from reference TRBV2 and TRBJ2-7, is EPEVTQTPSHQVTQMGQEVILRCVPISNHLYFYWYRQILGQKVEFLVSFYNNEISEKSEIFDDQFSVERPDGSNFTLKIRSTKLEDSAMYFCASREGQGSYEQYFGPGTRLTVT.

This clone was observed a few times. The sample contains more than one DNA sequence encoding this CDR3. V gene TRBV5-6 combines with J gene TRBJ2-7; D perhaps matches TRBD1 (5 bases). The CDR3 runs to 11 residues. In germline, CDR1 is SGHDT, CDR2 YYEEEE. The germline V and J ends were trimmed by 7 bases and 4 bases, with 9 bases remaining between them. As DNA, the CDR3 is TGTGCCAGCGGGGCCGGTTACGAGCAGTACTTC. It is translated as CASGAGYEQYF.

This sequence joins TRBV6-5 and TRBJ1-3, with D maybe TRBD1 (6 bases). Germline V lookup: CDR1 MNHEY, CDR2 SVGAGI. This CDR3 region has 14 residues. V shed 6 bases and J shed 2 bases, with 11 bases lying between them. CDR3 residues: CASSYGTPGNTIYF. DNA of the CDR3: TGTGCCAGCAGCTACGGGACACCTGGAAACACCATATATTTT.

DNA of the CDR3: TGCGCCAGCAGCCAAGTTCTCAGCCTGAAAAACATTCAGTACTTC. Amino acid sequence: CASSQVLSLKNIQYF. The V call is TRBV4-3, the J call TRBJ2-4; D remains ambiguous. This CDR3 comprises 15 residues. Trimming pared 1 base from V and 4 bases from J, leaving 11 bases between. Looked up from germline, CDR1 is LGHNA and CDR2 is YSLEER.

The chain links TRBV19 to TRBJ2-7; 9 nucleotides match TRBD1. This CDR3 region has 16 residues. Trimming took 2 bases from V and 6 from J; bases not matched to a gene: 11. Looked up from germline, CDR1 is LNHDA and CDR2 is SQIVND (reference sequence). The DNA for the CDR3 is TGTGCCAGTAGTATAAATCCGGGACAGGGAAATGGCGAGCAGTACTTC. As protein: CASSINPGQGNGEQYF.

This chain connects TRBV7-2 to TRBJ2-1, with 7 positions matching TRBD1. J lost 2 bases, V lost 5 bases, and 6 bases had no gene match. CDR3 length: 15 residues. Germline CDR1 is SGHTA and CDR2 is FQGNSA. This CDR3 is CASSETGSTYNEQFF. CDR3 nucleotides: TGTGCCAGCAGCGAGACAGGGTCCACCTACAATGAGCAGTTCTTC.

J is TRBJ2-1 and V is TRBV11-2; TRBD2 aligns across 11 bases. The junction had 4 bases not matched to a gene; V was cut back by 5 bases and J by 4 bases. CDR1 and CDR2 (germline): SGHAT, FQNNGV. This CDR3 region has 15 residues. CDR3 residues: CASSIAGGRYNEQFF. DNA of the CDR3: TGTGCCAGCAGCATAGCGGGGGGGCGATACAATGAGCAGTTCTTC. The full variable domain, its missing parts supplied by reference TRBV11-2 and TRBJ2-1, is EAGVAQSPRYKIIEKRQSVAFWCNPISGHATLYWYQQILGQGPKLLIQFQNNGVVDDSQLPKDRFSAERLKGVDSTLKIQPAKLEDSAVYLCASSIAGGRYNEQFFGPGTRLTVL.

The J gene is TRBJ2-7, the V gene TRBV11-2; 8 nucleotides match TRBD1. The CDR3 runs to 16 residues. The V segment lost 0 bases and the J segment 3 bases; nucleotides outside the gene matches: 7. Germline V gene sequence: CDR1 SGHAT, CDR2 FQNNGV. DNA of the CDR3: TGTGCCAGCAGCTTAGAGGGGGCGGGACAGGTCTACGAGCAGTACTTC. It codes for CASSLEGAGQVYEQYF.

This clone appeared a few times. This sequence joins TRBV7-9 and TRBJ1-5; possible D gene TRBD1, 5 bases. Looked up from germline, CDR1 is SEHNR and CDR2 is FQNEAQ (reference sequence). The CDR3 extends over 15 amino acids. Trimming took 1 base from V and 5 from J, leaving 12 bases between them. The CDR3 coding sequence is TGTGCCAGCAGCTTAGGTGAGGGGTCGCATCAGCCCCAGCATTTT. This gives the protein CASSLGEGSHQPQHF.

V is TRBV19 and J is TRBJ2-7; D is unclear. The CDR3 runs 12 residues. Trimming removed 3 bases at V and 6 bases at J, with 9 bases between. CDR1 is LNHDA, CDR2 SQIVND, per germline (reference sequence). Here the CDR3 DNA reads TGTGCCAGTAGTATGAACAGCCTCGAGCAGTACTTC. This translates into CASSMNSLEQYF.